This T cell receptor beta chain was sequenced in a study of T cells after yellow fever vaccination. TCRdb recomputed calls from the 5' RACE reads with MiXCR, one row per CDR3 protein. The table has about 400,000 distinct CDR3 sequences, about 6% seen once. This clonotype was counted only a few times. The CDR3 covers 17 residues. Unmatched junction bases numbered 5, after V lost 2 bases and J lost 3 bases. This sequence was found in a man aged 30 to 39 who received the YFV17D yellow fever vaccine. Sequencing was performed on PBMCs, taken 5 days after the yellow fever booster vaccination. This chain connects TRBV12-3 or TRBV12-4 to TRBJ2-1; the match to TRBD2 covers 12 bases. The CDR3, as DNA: TGTGCCAGCAGTTTACGACTAGCGGGGGCCTACTACAATGAGCAGTTCTTC. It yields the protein CASSLRLAGAYYNEQFF.